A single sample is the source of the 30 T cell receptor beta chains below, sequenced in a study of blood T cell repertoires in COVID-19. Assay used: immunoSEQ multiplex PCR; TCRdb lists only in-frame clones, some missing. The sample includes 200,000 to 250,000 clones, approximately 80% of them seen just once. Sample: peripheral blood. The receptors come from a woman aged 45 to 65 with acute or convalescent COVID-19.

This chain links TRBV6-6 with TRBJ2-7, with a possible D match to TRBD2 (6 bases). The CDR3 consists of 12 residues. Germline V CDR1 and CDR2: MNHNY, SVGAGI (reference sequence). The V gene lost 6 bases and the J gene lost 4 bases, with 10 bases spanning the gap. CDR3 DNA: TGTGCCAGCAGGGGACTGGAATACGAGCAGTACTTC. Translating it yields CASRGLEYEQYF.

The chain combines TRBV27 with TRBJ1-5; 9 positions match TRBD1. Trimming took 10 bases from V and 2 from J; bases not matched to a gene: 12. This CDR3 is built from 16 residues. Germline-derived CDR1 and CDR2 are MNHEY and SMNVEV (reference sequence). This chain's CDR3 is CATQETGGRRNQPQHF. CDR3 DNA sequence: TGTGCCACCCAGGAGACAGGGGGTAGGCGCAATCAGCCCCAGCATTTT.

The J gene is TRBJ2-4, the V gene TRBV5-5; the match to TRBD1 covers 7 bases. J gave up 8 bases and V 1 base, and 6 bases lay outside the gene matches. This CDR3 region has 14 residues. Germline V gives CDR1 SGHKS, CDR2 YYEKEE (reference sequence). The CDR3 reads CASSLSQGTDIQYF. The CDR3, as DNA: TGTGCCAGCAGCTTGTCTCAGGGGACAGACATTCAGTACTTC.

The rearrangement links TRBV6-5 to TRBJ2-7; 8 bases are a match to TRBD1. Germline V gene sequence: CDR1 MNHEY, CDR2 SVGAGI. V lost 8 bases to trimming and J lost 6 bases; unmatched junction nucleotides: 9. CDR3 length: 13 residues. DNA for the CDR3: TGTGCCAGCGGCAGACAGGGGTCGAGCGAGCAGTACTTC. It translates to CASGRQGSSEQYF.

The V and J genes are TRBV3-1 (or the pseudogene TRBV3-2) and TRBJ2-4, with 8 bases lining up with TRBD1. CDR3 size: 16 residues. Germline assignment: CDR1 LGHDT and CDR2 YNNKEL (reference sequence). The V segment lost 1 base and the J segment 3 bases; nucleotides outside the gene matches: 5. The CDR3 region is CASSQGRGLGKNIQYF. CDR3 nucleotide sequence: TGTGCCAGCAGCCAAGGCAGGGGGCTCGGCAAAAACATTCAGTACTTC.

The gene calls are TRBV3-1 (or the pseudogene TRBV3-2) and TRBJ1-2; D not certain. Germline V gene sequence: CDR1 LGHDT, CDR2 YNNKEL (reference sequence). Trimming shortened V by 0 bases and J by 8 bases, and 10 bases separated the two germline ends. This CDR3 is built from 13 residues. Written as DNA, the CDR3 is TGTGCCAGCAGCCAAGATACCAGCGGAGGCTACACCTTC. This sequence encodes CASSQDTSGGYTF.

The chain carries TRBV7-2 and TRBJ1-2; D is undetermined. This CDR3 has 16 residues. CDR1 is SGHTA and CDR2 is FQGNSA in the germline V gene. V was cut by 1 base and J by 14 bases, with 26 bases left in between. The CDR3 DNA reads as TGTGCCAGCAGCTTAGGAGGAGGAGTCAGAAGAACCCCTGGTACCTTC. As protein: CASSLGGGVRRTPGTF.

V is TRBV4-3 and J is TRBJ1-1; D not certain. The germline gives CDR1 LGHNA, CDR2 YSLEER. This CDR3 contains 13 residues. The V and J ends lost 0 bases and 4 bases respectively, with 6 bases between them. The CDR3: CASSQEPSTEAFF. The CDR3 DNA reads TGCGCCAGCAGCCAAGAACCCAGCACTGAAGCTTTCTTT.

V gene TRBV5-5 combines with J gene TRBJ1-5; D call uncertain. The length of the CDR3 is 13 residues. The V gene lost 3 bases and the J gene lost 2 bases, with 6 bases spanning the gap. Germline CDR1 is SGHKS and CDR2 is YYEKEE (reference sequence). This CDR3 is CASSWSGNQPQHF. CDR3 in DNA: TGTGCCAGCAGCTGGTCGGGCAATCAGCCCCAGCATTTT.

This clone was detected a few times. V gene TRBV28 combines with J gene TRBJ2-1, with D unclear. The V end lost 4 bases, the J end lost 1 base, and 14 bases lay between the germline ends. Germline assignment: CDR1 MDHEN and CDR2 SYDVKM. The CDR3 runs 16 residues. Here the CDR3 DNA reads TGTGCCAGCAGTTCTAACTTGGGCTATTCCTACAATGAGCAGTTCTTC. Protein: CASSSNLGYSYNEQFF.

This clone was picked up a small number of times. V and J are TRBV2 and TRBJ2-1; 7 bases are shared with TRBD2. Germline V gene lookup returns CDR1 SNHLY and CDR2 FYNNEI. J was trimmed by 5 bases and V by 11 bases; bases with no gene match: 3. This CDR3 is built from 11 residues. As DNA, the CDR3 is TGTGCCTGGACTAGAGACAATGAGCAGTTCTTC. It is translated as CAWTRDNEQFF.

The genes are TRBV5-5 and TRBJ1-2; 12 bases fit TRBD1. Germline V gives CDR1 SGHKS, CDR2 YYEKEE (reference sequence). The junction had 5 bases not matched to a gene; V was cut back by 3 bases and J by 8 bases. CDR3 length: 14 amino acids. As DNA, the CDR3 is TGTGCCAGCAGCTGGGGACAGGGGGCGGGCGGCTACACCTTC. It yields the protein CASSWGQGAGGYTF.

The DNA for the CDR3 is TGTGCCACCAGCAGATCCCCAGGGGTGAGGGAAAAACTGTTTTTT. This encodes CATSRSPGVREKLFF. The rearrangement uses TRBV15 and TRBJ1-4; D is perhaps TRBD1 (6 bases). CDR1 and CDR2 from the germline V gene are LNHNV and YYDKDF (reference sequence). The CDR3 is 15 residues long. Trimming stripped 2 bases from V and 8 bases from J, with 15 bases between.

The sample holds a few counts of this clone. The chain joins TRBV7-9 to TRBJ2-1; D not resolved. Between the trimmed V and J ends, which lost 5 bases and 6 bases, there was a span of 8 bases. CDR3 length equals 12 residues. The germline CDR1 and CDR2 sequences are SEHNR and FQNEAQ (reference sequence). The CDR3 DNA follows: TGTGCCAGCAGCGCCATGCGCAATGAGCAGTTCTTC. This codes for CASSAMRNEQFF.

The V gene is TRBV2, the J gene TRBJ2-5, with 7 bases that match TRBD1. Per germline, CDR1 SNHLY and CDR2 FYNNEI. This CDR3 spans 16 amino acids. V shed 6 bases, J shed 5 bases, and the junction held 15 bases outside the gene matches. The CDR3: CASRSVLGQAGETQYF. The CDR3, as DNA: TGTGCCAGCAGGAGTGTATTAGGACAGGCAGGGGAGACCCAGTACTTC. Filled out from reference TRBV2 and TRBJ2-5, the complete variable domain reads EPEVTQTPSHQVTQMGQEVILRCVPISNHLYFYWYRQILGQKVEFLVSFYNNEISEKSEIFDDQFSVERPDGSNFTLKIRSTKLEDSAMYFCASRSVLGQAGETQYFGPGTRLLVL.

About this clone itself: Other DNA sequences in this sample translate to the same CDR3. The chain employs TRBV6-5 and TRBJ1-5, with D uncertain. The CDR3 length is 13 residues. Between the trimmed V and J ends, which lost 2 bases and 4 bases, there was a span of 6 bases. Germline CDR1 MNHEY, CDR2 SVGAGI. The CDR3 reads CASSYEVNQPQHF. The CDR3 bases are TGTGCCAGCAGTTACGAGGTGAATCAGCCCCAGCATTTT.

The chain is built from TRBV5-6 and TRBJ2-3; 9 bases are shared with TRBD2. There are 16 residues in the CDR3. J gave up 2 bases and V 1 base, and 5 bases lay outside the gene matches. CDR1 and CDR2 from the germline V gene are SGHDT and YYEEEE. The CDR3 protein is CASSLRAGGFTDTQYF. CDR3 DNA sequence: TGTGCCAGCAGCTTGCGAGCGGGGGGTTTCACAGATACGCAGTATTTT.

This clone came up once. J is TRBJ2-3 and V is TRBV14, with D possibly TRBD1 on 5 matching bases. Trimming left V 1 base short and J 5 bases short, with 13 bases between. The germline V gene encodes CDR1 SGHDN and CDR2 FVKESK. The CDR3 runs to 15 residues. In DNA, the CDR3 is TGTGCCAGCAGCCAAGCAGGGCGAGGCCTAGATACGCAGTATTTT. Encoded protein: CASSQAGRGLDTQYF. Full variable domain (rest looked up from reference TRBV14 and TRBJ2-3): EAGVTQFPSHSVIEKGQTVTLRCDPISGHDNLYWYRRVMGKEIKFLLHFVKESKQDESGMPNNRFLAERTGGTYSTLKVQPAELEDSGVYFCASSQAGRGLDTQYFGPGTRLTVL.

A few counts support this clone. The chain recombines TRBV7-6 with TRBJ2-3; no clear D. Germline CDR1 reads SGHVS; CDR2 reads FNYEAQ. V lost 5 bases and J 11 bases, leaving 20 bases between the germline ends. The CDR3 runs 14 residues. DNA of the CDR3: TGTGCCAGCAGCGCGCCGGGTCCTCTTATTAAGCAGTATTTT. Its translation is CASSAPGPLIKQYF.

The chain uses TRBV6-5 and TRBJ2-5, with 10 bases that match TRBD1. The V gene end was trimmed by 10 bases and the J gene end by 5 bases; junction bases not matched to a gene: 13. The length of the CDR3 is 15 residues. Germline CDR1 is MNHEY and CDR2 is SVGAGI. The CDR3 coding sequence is TGTGCCACCAGGCTAGGACAGGGGGGAAAGGAGACCCAGTACTTC. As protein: CATRLGQGGKETQYF.

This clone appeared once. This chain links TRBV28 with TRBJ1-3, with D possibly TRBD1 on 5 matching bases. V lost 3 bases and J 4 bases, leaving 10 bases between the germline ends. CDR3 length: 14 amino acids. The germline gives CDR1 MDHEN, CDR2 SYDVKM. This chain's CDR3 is CASSFQGAGNTIYF. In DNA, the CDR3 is TGTGCCAGCAGTTTTCAAGGGGCCGGAAACACCATATATTTT.

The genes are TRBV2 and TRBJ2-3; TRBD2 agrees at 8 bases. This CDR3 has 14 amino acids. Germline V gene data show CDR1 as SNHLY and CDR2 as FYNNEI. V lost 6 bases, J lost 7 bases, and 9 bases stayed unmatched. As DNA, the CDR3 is TGTGCCAGCAGGCCGGGGACTAGTGGTAATACGCAGTATTTT. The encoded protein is CASRPGTSGNTQYF.

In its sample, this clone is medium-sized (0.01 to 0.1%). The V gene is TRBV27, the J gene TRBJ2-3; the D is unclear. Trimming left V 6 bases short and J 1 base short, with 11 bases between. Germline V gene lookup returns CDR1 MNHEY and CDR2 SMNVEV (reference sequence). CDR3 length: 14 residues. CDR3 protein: CASSERAGTDTQYF. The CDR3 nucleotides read TGTGCCAGCAGCGAACGTGCGGGCACAGATACGCAGTATTTT.

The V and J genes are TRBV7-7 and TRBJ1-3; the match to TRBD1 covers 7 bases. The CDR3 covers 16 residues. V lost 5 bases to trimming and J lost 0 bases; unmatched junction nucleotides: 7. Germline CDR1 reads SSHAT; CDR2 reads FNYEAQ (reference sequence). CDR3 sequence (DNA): TGTGCCAGCAGCACAGGACAGGCCCGCTCTGGAAACACCATATATTTT. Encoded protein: CASSTGQARSGNTIYF.

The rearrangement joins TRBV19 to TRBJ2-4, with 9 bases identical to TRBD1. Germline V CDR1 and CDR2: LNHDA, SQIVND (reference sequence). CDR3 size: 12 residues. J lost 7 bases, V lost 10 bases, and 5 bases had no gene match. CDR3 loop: CATGQGRNIQYF. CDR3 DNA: TGTGCCACCGGACAGGGGCGGAACATTCAGTACTTC.

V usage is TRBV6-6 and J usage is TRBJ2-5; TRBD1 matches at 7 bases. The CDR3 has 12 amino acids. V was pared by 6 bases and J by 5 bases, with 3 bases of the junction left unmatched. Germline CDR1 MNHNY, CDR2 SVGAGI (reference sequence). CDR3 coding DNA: TGTGCCAGCAGCCAGGACAGGGAGACCCAGTACTTC. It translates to CASSQDRETQYF.

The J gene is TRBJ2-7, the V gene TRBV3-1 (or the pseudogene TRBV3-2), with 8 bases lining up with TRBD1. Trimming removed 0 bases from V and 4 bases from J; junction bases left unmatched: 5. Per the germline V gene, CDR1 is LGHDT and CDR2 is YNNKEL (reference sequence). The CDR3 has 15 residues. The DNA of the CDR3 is TGTGCCAGCAGCCAAGAGACCAGGGGGCTTTACGAGCAGTACTTC. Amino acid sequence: CASSQETRGLYEQYF.

DNA of the CDR3: TGTGCCAGCACCCAAAATGGGGGCAATCTACAGTATTTT. Translating gives CASTQNGGNLQYF. This chain links TRBV2 with TRBJ2-3; weak D call: TRBD1 (6 bases). Trimming shortened V by 7 bases and J by 12 bases, and 20 bases separated the two germline ends. This CDR3 is built from 13 residues. The V gene's germline CDR1 is SNHLY and CDR2 FYNNEI.

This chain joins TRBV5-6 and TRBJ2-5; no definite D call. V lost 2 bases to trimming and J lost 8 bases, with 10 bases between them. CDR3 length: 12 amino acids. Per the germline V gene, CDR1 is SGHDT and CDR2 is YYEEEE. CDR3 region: CASSFAKQTQYF. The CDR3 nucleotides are TGTGCCAGCAGCTTCGCAAAGCAAACCCAGTACTTC.

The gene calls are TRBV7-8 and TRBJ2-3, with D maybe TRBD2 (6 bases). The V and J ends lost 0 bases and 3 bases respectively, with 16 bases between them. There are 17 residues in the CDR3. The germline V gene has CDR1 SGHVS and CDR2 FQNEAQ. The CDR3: CASSLAWGVASTDTQYF. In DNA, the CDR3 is TGTGCCAGCAGCTTAGCATGGGGGGTAGCAAGTACAGATACGCAGTATTTT.